This TCR beta chain derives from a study of CD8 T cells in ankylosing spondylitis. The CDR3 has 15 amino acids. Germline lookup yields CDR1 SGHDN and CDR2 FVKESK. Trimming removed 6 bases from V and 8 bases from J; junction bases left unmatched: 10. Broader study findings: Several highly homologous variants made up a TCR beta motif, and this motif appeared characteristic of ankylosing spondylitis blood.

This clonotype was found a few times. Its antigen is unidentified. Each CDR3 protein gets one entry after TCRdb re-called the 5' RACE reads with MiXCR. The table includes over 450,000 distinct CDR3 sequences, roughly 13% detected once. The sequencing input was blood, either unsorted or a sorted T cell fraction (not recorded which). The origin of this receptor is a male donor with ankylosing spondylitis. The V and J genes are TRBV14 and TRBJ2-1, with 10 bases identical to TRBD1. CDR3 loop: CASRLRDRGIDEQFF. CDR3 sequence (DNA): TGTGCCAGCAGACTCCGGGACAGGGGCATCGATGAGCAGTTCTTC.